The 4 T cell receptor beta chains below were found in one sample sequenced in a study of identical twins (dated by TCRdb to 2015 to 2016). Library construction relied on 5' RACE. Sequencing was performed on an Illumina HiSeq 2000. TCRdb itself trimmed the public reads at Q25 with fastp, ran MiXCR and retained productive beta chains. Every distinct CDR3 protein forms one entry, paired with its most common genes and DNA. The sample includes some 570,000 distinct CDR3 sequences, with about 20% observed a single time. The biggest ten clones account for 0.45% to 0.5% of the sample. The same sample was also used in a study of yellow fever vaccine responses in identical twins.

The sequencing sample was made of CD4+ T cells sorted from blood. These TCRs come from a woman younger than 35 in good health.

This clonotype was counted between two and nine times. The rearrangement links TRBV20-1 to TRBJ2-1; D is possibly TRBD2 (6 bases). This CDR3 is built from 13 residues. Germline V gene lookup returns CDR1 DFQATT and CDR2 SNEGSKA (reference sequence). Trimming stripped 3 bases from V and 5 bases from J, with 11 bases between. DNA of the CDR3: TGCAGTGCTAGGCCCGGCGGGAACAATGAGCAGTTCTTC. Translated: CSARPGGNNEQFF.

V is TRBV25-1 and J is TRBJ2-2; D may be TRBD1 (6 bases). Germline loops: CDR1 MGHDK, CDR2 SYGVNS. The V end was cut by 5 bases, the J end by 6 bases, with 13 bases between. This CDR3 spans 14 amino acids. The CDR3 protein is CASSQPGVAGELFF. DNA of the CDR3: TGTGCCAGCAGTCAACCAGGGGTCGCCGGGGAGCTGTTTTTT.

The V gene is TRBV6-6, the J gene TRBJ2-1; D is unclear. Germline CDR1 MNHNY, CDR2 SVGAGI (reference sequence). The germline V and J ends were trimmed by 5 bases and 0 bases, with 5 bases remaining between them. The CDR3 is made up of 13 amino acids. The CDR3 DNA sequence: TGTGCCAGCAGTAGTTACTCCTACAATGAGCAGTTCTTC. This codes for CASSSYSYNEQFF.

The rearrangement joins TRBV12-3 or TRBV12-4 to TRBJ2-7; perhaps TRBD2 as D (5 bases). This CDR3 region has 14 residues. V shed 5 bases and J shed 2 bases, with 13 bases lying between them. The CDR3 DNA is TGTGCCAGCAGTACCGGGATTACAACCTACGAGCAGTACTTC. Translation: CASSTGITTYEQYF.